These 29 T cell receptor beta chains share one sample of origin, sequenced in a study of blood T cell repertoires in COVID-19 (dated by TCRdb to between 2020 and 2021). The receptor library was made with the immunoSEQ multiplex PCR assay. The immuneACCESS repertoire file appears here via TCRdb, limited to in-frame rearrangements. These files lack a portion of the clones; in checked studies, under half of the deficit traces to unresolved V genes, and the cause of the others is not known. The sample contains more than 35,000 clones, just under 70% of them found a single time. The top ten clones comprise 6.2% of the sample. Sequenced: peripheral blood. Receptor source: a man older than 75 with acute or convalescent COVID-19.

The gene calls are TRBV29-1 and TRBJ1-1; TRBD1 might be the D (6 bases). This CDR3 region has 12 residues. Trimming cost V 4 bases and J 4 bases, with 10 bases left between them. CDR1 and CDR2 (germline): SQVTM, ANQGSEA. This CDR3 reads CSVAEGGTEAFF. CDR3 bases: TGCAGCGTTGCGGAAGGGGGCACTGAAGCTTTCTTT. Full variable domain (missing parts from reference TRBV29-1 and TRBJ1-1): SAVISQKPSRDICQRGTSLTIQCQVDSQVTMMFWYRQQPGQSLTLIATANQGSEATYESGFVIDKFPISRPNLTFSTLTVSNMSPEDSSIYLCSVAEGGTEAFFGQGTRLTVV.

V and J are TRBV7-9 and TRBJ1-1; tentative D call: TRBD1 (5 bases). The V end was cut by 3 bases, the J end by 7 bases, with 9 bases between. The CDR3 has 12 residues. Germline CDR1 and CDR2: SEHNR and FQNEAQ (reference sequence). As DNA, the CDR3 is TGTGCCAGCAGCTTGACCGGGGGTGAAGCTTTCTTT. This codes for CASSLTGGEAFF.

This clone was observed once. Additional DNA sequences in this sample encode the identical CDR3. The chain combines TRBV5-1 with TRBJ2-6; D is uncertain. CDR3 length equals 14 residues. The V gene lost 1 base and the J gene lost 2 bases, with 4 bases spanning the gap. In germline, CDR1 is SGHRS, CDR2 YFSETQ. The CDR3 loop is CASSLTAGANVLTF. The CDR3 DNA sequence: TGCGCCAGCAGCTTGACGGCTGGGGCCAACGTCCTGACTTTC.

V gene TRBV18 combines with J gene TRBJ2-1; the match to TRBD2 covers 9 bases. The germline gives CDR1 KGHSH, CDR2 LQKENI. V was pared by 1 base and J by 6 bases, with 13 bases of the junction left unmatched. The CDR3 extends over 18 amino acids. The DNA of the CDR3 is TGTGCCAGCTCACCACGCGAGACTAGCGGCGAGAGGGGCAATGAGCAGTTCTTC. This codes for CASSPRETSGERGNEQFF.

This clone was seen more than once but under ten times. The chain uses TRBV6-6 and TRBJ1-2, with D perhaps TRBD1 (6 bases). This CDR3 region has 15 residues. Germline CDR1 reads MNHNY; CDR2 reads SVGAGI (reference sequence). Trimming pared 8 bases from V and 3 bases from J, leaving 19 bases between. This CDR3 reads CASAPGRGLDYGYTF. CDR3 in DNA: TGTGCCAGCGCCCCCGGCAGGGGCCTAGACTATGGCTACACCTTC.

The CDR3 region is CASSTGLGGEQFF. The CDR3 DNA reads as TGTGCCAGTAGTACGGGACTCGGGGGTGAGCAGTTCTTC. The chain joins TRBV19 to TRBJ2-1; possibly TRBD2 for D (6 bases). This CDR3 region has 13 residues. Trimming took off 4 bases at V and 9 bases at J, with 13 bases between the two ends. CDR1 is LNHDA, CDR2 SQIVND, per germline (reference sequence). Drawing the rest from reference TRBV19 and TRBJ2-1, the complete variable domain is DGGITQSPKYLFRKEGQNVTLSCEQNLNHDAMYWYRQDPGQGLRLIYYSQIVNDFQKGDIAEGYSVSREKKESFPLTVTSAQKNPTAFYLCASSTGLGGEQFFGPGTRLTVL.

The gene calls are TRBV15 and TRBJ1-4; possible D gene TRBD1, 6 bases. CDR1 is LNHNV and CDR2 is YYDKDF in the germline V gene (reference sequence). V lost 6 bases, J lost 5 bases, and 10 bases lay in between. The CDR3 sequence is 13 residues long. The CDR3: CATRTGENEKLFF. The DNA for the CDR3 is TGTGCCACCAGGACAGGCGAAAATGAAAAACTGTTTTTT.

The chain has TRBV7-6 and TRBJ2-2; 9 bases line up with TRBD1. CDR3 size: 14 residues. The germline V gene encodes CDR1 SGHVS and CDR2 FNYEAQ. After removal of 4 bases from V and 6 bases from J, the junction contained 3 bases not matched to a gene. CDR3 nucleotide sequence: TGTGCCAGCAGCTATGGGACAGGGTCCGGGGAGCTGTTTTTT. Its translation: CASSYGTGSGELFF.

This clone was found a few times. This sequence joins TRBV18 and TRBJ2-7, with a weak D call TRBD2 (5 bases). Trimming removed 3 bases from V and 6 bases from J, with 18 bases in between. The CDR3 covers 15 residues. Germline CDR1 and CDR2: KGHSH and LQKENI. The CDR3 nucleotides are TGTGCCAGCTCACCCGGAGCAAGGGAGAGGGTCGAGCAGTACTTC. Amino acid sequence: CASSPGARERVEQYF.

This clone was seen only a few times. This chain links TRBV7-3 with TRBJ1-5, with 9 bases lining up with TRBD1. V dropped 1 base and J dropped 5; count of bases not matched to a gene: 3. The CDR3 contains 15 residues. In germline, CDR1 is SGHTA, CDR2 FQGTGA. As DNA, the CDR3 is TGTGCCAGCAGCTTAAAGACAGGGGGGGATCAGCCCCAGCATTTT. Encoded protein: CASSLKTGGDQPQHF.

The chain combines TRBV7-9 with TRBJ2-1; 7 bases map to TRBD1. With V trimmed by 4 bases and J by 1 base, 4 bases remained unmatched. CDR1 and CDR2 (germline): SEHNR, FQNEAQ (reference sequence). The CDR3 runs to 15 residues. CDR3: CASSSTGVSYNEQFF. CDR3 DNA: TGTGCCAGCAGCTCCACAGGGGTGTCCTACAATGAGCAGTTCTTC.

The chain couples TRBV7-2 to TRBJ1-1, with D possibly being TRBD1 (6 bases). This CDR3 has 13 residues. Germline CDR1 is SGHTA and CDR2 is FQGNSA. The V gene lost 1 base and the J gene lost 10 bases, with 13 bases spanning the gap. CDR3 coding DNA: TGTGCCAGCAGCTTAGATGGGGGGGGCGTAGCTTTCTTT. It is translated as CASSLDGGGVAFF.

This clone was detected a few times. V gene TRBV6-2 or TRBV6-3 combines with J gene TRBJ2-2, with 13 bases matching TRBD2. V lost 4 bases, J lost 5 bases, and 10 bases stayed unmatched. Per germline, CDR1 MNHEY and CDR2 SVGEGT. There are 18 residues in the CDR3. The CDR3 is CASSLILAGGPRTGELFF. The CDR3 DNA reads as TGTGCCAGCAGTTTGATACTAGCGGGAGGGCCACGGACCGGGGAGCTGTTTTTT.

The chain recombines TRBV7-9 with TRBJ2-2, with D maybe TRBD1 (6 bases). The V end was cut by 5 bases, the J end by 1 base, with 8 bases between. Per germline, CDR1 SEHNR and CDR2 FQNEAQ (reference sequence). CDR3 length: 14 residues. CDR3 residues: CASSPDRNTGELFF. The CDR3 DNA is TGTGCCAGCAGCCCGGACAGGAACACCGGGGAGCTGTTTTTT.

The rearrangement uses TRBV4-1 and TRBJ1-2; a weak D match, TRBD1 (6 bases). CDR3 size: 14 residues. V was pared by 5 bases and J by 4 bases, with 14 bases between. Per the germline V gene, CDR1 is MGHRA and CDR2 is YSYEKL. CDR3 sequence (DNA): TGCGCCAGCAGCAACCCAGGGGTACTCTATGGCTACACCTTC. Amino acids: CASSNPGVLYGYTF.

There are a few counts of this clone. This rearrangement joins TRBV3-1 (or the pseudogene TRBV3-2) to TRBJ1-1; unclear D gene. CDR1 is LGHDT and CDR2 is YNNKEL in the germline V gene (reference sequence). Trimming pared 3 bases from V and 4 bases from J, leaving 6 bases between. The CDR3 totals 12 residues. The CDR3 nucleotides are TGTGCCAGCAGCCAGCGCGGCACTGAAGCTTTCTTT. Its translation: CASSQRGTEAFF.

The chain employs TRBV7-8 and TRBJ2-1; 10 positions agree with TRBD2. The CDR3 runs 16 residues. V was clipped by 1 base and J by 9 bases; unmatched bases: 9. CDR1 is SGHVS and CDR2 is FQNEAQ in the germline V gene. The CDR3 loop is CASSLVSGRRGGEQFF. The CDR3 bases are TGTGCCAGCAGCTTAGTTAGCGGGAGGAGGGGCGGTGAGCAGTTCTTC.

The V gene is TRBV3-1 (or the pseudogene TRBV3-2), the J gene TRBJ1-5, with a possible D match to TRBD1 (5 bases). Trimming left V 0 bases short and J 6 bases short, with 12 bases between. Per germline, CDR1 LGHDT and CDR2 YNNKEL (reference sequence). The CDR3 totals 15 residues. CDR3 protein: CASSQDGAGFQPQHF. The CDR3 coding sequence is TGTGCCAGCAGCCAAGATGGGGCAGGGTTTCAGCCCCAGCATTTT.

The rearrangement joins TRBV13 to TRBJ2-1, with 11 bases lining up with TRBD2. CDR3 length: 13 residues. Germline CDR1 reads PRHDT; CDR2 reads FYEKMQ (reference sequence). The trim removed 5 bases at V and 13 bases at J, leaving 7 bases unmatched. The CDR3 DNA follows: TGTGCCAGCAGCCCCTTAGCGGGAGGGGTTCAGTTCTTC. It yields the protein CASSPLAGGVQFF.

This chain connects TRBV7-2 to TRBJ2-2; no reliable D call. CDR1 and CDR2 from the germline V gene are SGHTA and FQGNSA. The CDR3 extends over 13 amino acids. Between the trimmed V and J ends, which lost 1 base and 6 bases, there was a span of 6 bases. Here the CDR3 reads CASSLVSSGELFF. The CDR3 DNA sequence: TGTGCCAGCAGCTTAGTCAGTTCCGGGGAGCTGTTTTTT.

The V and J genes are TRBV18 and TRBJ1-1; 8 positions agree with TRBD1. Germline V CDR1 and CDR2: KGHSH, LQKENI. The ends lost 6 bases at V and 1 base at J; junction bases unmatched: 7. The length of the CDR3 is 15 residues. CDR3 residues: CASSAGTGSNTEAFF. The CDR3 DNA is TGTGCCAGCTCGGCCGGGACAGGTTCGAACACTGAAGCTTTCTTT. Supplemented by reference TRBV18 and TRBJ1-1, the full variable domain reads NAGVMQNPRHLVRRRGQEARLRCSPMKGHSHVYWYRQLPEEGLKFMVYLQKENIIDESGMPKERFSAEFPKEGPSILRIQQVVRGDSAAYFCASSAGTGSNTEAFFGQGTRLTVV.

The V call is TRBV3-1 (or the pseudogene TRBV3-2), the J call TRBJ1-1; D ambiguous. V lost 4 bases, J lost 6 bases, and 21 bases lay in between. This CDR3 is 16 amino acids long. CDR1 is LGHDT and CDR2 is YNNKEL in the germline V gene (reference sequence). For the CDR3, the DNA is TGTGCCAGCAGCCCCACCGAGCAGGATAGCGTCGCTGAAGCTTTCTTT. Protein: CASSPTEQDSVAEAFF.

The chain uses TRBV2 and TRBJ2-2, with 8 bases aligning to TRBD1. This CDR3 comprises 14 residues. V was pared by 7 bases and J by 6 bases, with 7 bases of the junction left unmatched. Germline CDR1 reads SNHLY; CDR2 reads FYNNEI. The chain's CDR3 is CASKDRERSGELFF. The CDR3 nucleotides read TGTGCCAGCAAGGACAGGGAACGGTCCGGGGAGCTGTTTTTT.

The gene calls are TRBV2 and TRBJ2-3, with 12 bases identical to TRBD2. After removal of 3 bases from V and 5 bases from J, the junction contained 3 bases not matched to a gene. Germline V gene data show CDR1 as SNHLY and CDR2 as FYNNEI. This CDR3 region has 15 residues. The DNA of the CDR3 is TGTGCCAGCAGTGACACTAGCGGGGGGCGAGATACGCAGTATTTT. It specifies CASSDTSGGRDTQYF.

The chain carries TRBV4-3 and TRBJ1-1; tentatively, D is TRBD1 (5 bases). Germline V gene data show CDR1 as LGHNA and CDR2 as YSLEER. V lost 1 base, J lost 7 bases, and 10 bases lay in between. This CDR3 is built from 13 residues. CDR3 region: CASSQVLGVEAFF. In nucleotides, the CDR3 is TGCGCCAGCAGCCAAGTGCTAGGGGTTGAAGCTTTCTTT.

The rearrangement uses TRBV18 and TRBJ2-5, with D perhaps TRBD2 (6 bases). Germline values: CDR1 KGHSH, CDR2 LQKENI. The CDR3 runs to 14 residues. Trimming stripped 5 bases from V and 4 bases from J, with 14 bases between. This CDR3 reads CASSGGNWGETQYF. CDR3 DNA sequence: TGTGCCAGCTCAGGCGGGAACTGGGGAGAGACCCAGTACTTC.

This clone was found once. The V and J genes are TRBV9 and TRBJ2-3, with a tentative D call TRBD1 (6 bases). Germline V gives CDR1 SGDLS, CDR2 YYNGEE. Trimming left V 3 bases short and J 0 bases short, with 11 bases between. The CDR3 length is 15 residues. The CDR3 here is CASSARGDSTDTQYF. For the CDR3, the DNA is TGTGCCAGCAGCGCCAGGGGTGATAGCACAGATACGCAGTATTTT.

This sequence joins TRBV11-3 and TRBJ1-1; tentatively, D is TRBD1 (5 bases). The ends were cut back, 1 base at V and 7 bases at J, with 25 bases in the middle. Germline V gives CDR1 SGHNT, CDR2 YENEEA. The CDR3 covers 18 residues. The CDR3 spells CASSLGPPPGRAGNEAFF. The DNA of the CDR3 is TGTGCCAGCAGCTTAGGACCCCCTCCAGGGAGGGCCGGGAATGAAGCTTTCTTT.

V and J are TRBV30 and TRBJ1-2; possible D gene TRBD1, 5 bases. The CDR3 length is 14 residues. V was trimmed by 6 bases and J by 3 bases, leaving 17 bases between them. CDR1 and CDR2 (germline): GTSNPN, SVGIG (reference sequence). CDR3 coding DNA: TGTGCCTGCCTTTTAGCCGACAGATACTATGGCTACACCTTC. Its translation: CACLLADRYYGYTF.